The rows below give T cell receptor beta chains drawn from one sample of a study of blood T cell repertoires in COVID-19. Using immunoSEQ multiplex PCR, the repertoire was profiled, and TCRdb retains in-frame clones only, with some absent. Of under 250,000 clones in the sample, about 82% were seen once. Sequenced: PBMCs or T cells enriched from blood (not recorded which). These receptors were taken from a woman aged 45-65 years with acute COVID-19. The CDR3 runs from the conserved cysteine through the conserved F or W. A D gene is named only where the DNA matches it firmly. Rows may omit the clone size; those that give it use once, few, many or a size class.

V	J	size	D	CDR3	DNA
TRBV2	TRBJ1-5	NA	NA	CASRLQGSQPQHF	TGTGCCAGCAGATTACAGGGTTCTCAGCCCCAGCATTTT
TRBV24-1	TRBJ2-1	NA	NA	CATSDFRGNEQFF	TGTGCCACCAGTGATTTCAGGGGCAATGAGCAGTTCTTC
TRBV5-6	TRBJ1-2	NA	NA	CASSSTLGGGDGYTF	TGTGCCAGCAGCTCTACGTTAGGAGGGGGGGATGGCTACACCTTC
TRBV30	TRBJ1-1	NA	TRBD1	CAWSDGQGVTEAFF	TGTGCCTGGAGTGACGGACAGGGGGTGACTGAAGCTTTCTTT
TRBV9	TRBJ2-3	NA	NA	CASSFDTGTDTQYF	TGTGCCAGCAGCTTCGACACCGGCACAGATACGCAGTATTTT
TRBV19	TRBJ1-1	NA	TRBD1	CASSNGQGEAFF	TGTGCCAGTAGTAACGGACAGGGTGAAGCTTTCTTT
TRBV5-4	TRBJ1-1	NA	NA	CASSLGGWGTEAFF	TGTGCCAGCAGCTTGGGGGGCTGGGGCACTGAAGCTTTCTTT
TRBV6-5	TRBJ1-2	NA	TRBD1	CATADRVGSGYTF	TGTGCCACCGCGGACAGGGTTGGTTCTGGCTACACCTTC
TRBV12-5	TRBJ1-1	NA	NA	CASGINQGRNTEAFF	TGTGCTAGTGGTATAAATCAGGGGCGGAACACTGAAGCTTTCTTT
TRBV11-2	TRBJ2-3	once	NA	CASSQGSSGYTDTQYF	TGTGCCAGCAGCCAGGGGTCTAGCGGCTACACAGATACGCAGTATTTT
TRBV5-4	TRBJ2-7	NA	TRBD2	CASSPRTSGAYEQYF	TGTGCCAGCAGTCCCCGGACTAGCGGGGCCTACGAGCAGTACTTC
TRBV30	TRBJ1-1	NA	NA	CAWISQPNTEAFF	TGTGCCTGGATATCACAGCCGAACACTGAAGCTTTCTTT
TRBV4-3	TRBJ1-2	NA	NA	CASSQSGRPNYGYTF	TGCGCCAGCAGCCAATCGGGAAGGCCTAACTATGGCTACACCTTC
TRBV3-1/TRBV3-2	TRBJ2-1	once	TRBD2	CASSQGVAGGHNEQFF	TGTGCCAGCAGCCAAGGGGTAGCGGGGGGCCACAATGAGCAGTTCTTC
TRBV19	TRBJ2-1	NA	NA	CASSSGAGTHEQFF	TGTGCCAGTAGTAGTGGGGCAGGTACACATGAGCAGTTCTTC
TRBV6-6	TRBJ1-3	NA	NA	CASSSDRASGNTIYF	TGTGCCAGCAGTTCCGACAGAGCCTCTGGAAACACCATATATTTT
TRBV7-9	TRBJ1-1	NA	NA	CASSLGDTLNTEAFF	TGTGCCAGCAGCTTAGGGGACACCTTGAACACTGAAGCTTTCTTT
TRBV10-3	TRBJ2-4	NA	TRBD2	CAIMREGLAKNIQYF	TGTGCCATCATGAGGGAGGGACTAGCCAAAAACATTCAGTACTTC
TRBV3-1/TRBV3-2	TRBJ1-1	NA	NA	CASSQDLRTEAFF	TGTGCCAGCAGCCAAGATTTACGGACTGAAGCTTTCTTT
TRBV5-4	TRBJ2-7	NA	NA	CASSLGDTYEQYF	TGTGCCAGCAGCTTGGGAGATACCTACGAGCAGTACTTC
TRBV5-1	TRBJ1-3	few	TRBD1	CASSLTTGSGNTIYF	TGCGCCAGCAGCTTGACGACAGGGTCTGGAAACACCATATATTTT
TRBV20-1	TRBJ2-3	few	NA	CSARFPDTQYF	TGCAGCGCTAGATTCCCGGATACGCAGTATTTT
TRBV4-3	TRBJ1-2	NA	NA	CASSQTRLIGYGYTF	TGCGCCAGCAGCCAGACTAGACTTATCGGATATGGCTACACCTTC
TRBV6-5	TRBJ2-3	NA	NA	CASSSGLPGADTQYF	TGTGCCAGCAGTTCTGGACTGCCTGGGGCAGATACGCAGTATTTT
TRBV5-4	TRBJ1-1	NA	TRBD1	CASSGGTGVFF	TGTGCCAGCAGCGGGGGGACAGGGGTATTCTTT
TRBV5-1	TRBJ1-4	NA	TRBD1	CASSLDRGEKLFF	TGCGCCAGCAGCTTAGACAGGGGAGAAAAACTGTTTTTT
TRBV11-2	TRBJ2-5	NA	NA	CASSLGAAPQETQYF	TGTGCCAGCAGCTTAGGTGCGGCGCCCCAAGAGACCCAGTACTTC
TRBV30	TRBJ1-1	few	TRBD1	CAWRDRGRAEAFF	TGTGCCTGGAGAGACAGGGGGCGGGCTGAAGCTTTCTTT
TRBV30	TRBJ1-5	once	TRBD1	CAWGTGGASQPQHF	TGTGCCTGGGGGACAGGGGGCGCGAGTCAGCCCCAGCATTTT
TRBV2	TRBJ2-3	NA	TRBD2	CASSPRTSGVSTDTQYF	TGTGCCAGCAGTCCGAGGACTAGCGGGGTCAGCACAGATACGCAGTATTTT
TRBV7-6	TRBJ1-1	NA	NA	CASSLFSGEHTEAFF	TGTGCCAGCAGCTTATTCTCCGGGGAACACACTGAAGCTTTCTTT
TRBV5-8	TRBJ1-5	once	NA	CASSLARGIGNQPQHF	TGTGCCAGCAGCTTGGCAAGGGGGATTGGCAATCAGCCCCAGCATTTT
TRBV10-3	TRBJ1-1	NA	TRBD1	CAIRDGTGTEAFF	TGTGCCATCAGGGATGGGACAGGGACTGAAGCTTTCTTT
TRBV12-3/TRBV12-4	TRBJ1-4	once	NA	CASSLGGQGKLFF	TGTGCCAGCAGTTTGGGGGGGCAGGGGAAACTGTTTTTT
TRBV7-2	TRBJ2-7	NA	TRBD1	CASSLVGTGGHEQYF	TGTGCCAGCAGCTTAGTAGGGACAGGGGGCCACGAGCAGTACTTC
TRBV6-5	TRBJ2-5	NA	TRBD2	CASSLLAGVETQYF	TGTGCCAGCAGCTTACTAGCGGGGGTAGAGACCCAGTACTTC
TRBV7-3	TRBJ1-2	NA	NA	CASSLDRLSNYGYTF	TGTGCCAGCAGCTTGGACAGACTTTCCAACTATGGCTACACCTTC
TRBV2	TRBJ1-4	NA	NA	CASRTAGNEKLFF	TGTGCCAGCCGGACAGCCGGTAATGAAAAACTGTTTTTT
TRBV25-1	TRBJ1-5	NA	NA	CASSEYRDNQPQHF	TGTGCCAGCAGTGAATACAGGGACAATCAGCCCCAGCATTTT
TRBV27	TRBJ1-1	NA	NA	CASSVERAETEAFF	TGTGCCAGCAGTGTCGAGAGGGCTGAAACTGAAGCTTTCTTT
TRBV7-2	TRBJ2-3	NA	TRBD2	CASSSQRGGSDTQYF	TGTGCCAGCAGCTCTCAGCGGGGGGGCTCAGATACGCAGTATTTT
TRBV4-3	TRBJ1-2	once	NA	CASSQDTGNYGYTF	TGCGCCAGCAGCCAAGACACAGGGAACTATGGCTACACCTTC
TRBV19	TRBJ1-2	NA	NA	CASSISVRGYGYTF	TGTGCCAGTAGTATTTCGGTGCGGGGCTATGGCTACACCTTC
TRBV19	TRBJ2-1	NA	NA	CASTNTGIEQFF	TGTGCCAGTACCAACACGGGGATTGAGCAGTTCTTC
TRBV14	TRBJ2-6	NA	NA	CASSQDNPGSGANVLTF	TGTGCCAGCAGCCAAGATAACCCAGGCTCTGGGGCCAACGTCCTGACTTTC
TRBV18	TRBJ2-1	NA	NA	CASSSLLGGDYNEQFF	TGTGCCAGCTCATCCCTATTAGGGGGTGACTACAATGAGCAGTTCTTC
TRBV7-2	TRBJ1-2	NA	NA	CASSLMDLGIAYGYTF	TGTGCCAGCAGCTTAATGGACCTCGGGATCGCCTATGGCTACACCTTC
TRBV6-6	TRBJ1-5	few	NA	CASEQGGNQPQHF	TGTGCCAGCGAACAGGGAGGCAATCAGCCCCAGCATTTT
TRBV7-9	TRBJ2-5	many	TRBD1	CASSWGQGAYGKETQYF	TGTGCCAGCAGCTGGGGACAGGGGGCTTACGGTAAAGAGACCCAGTACTTC
TRBV9	TRBJ2-7	NA	NA	CASSLGLATQQYF	TGTGCCAGCAGCCTCGGACTGGCTACGCAGCAGTACTTC
TRBV5-4	TRBJ1-1	NA	NA	CASSHESGRDTEAFF	TGTGCCAGCAGTCACGAGTCCGGTCGAGACACTGAAGCTTTCTTT
TRBV7-9	TRBJ2-1	NA	TRBD1	CASSHSETGSNEQFF	TGTGCCAGCAGCCACTCCGAGACAGGGTCCAATGAGCAGTTCTTC
TRBV3-1/TRBV3-2	TRBJ2-2	NA	TRBD1	CASSQTGRGPVGELFF	TGTGCCAGCAGCCAAACGGGCAGGGGGCCGGTCGGGGAGCTGTTTTTT
TRBV11-3	TRBJ2-5	NA	TRBD1	CASSPGGQGLETQYF	TGTGCCAGCAGCCCAGGGGGACAGGGTTTGGAGACCCAGTACTTC
TRBV20-1	TRBJ1-1	once	NA	CSASRQGMTAFF	TGCAGTGCTAGTAGGCAGGGAATGACGGCTTTCTTT
TRBV5-4	TRBJ2-3	NA	NA	CASRSQGGDTQYF	TGTGCCAGCAGAAGCCAGGGGGGCGATACGCAGTATTTT
TRBV6-5	TRBJ1-2	NA	TRBD1	CASSYTGQGDGYTF	TGTGCCAGCAGTTACACCGGACAGGGAGATGGCTACACCTTC
TRBV11-2	TRBJ1-1	NA	NA	CASSPTHAGDTEAFF	TGTGCCAGCAGCCCAACACATGCGGGCGACACTGAAGCTTTCTTT